The 16 T cell receptor beta chains below all came from one sample that was sequenced in a study of shared clonotypes between healthy human individuals. Sequencing used immunoSEQ multiplex PCR; TCRdb keeps in-frame clones, though not all of them. The repertoire holds about 2.3 million clones, with 85% to 95% as singletons. The sequenced sample was naive CD4+ T cells from PBMCs. Subset: CD45RA+ positively selected. These TCRs come from a man younger than 35 in good health. Some clones in this sample may be carry-over from other donors' samples.

This clone appeared once. This sequence joins TRBV5-8 and TRBJ1-5, with D tentatively TRBD1 (5 bases). Germline V gene data show CDR1 as SGHTS and CDR2 as YDEGEE. The germline V and J ends were trimmed by 2 bases and 7 bases, with 13 bases remaining between them. This CDR3 region has 14 residues. The DNA for the CDR3 is TGTGCCAGCAGCTTCCCCAGGGTCGGCCAGCCCCAGCATTTT. This gives the protein CASSFPRVGQPQHF.

In the case of this clone: The junction shows a germline mismatch at one end, possibly a read error. This rearrangement joins TRBV7-3 to TRBJ2-5, with D maybe TRBD1 (6 bases). Per germline, CDR1 SGHTA and CDR2 FQGTGA. CDR3 size: 14 residues. The CDR3 is CASSLGGPQEAQYF. The CDR3 nucleotides read TGTGCCAGCAGCTTAGGGGGCCCCCAAGAGGCCCAGTACTTC. The full variable domain, its missing parts supplied by reference TRBV7-3 and TRBJ2-5, is GAGVSQTPSNKVTEKGKYVELRCDPISGHTALYWYRQSLGQGPEFLIYFQGTGAADDSGLPNDRFFAVRPEGSVSTLKIQRTERGDSAVYLCASSLGGPQEAQYFGPGTRLLVL.

This sequence joins TRBV15 and TRBJ2-7; 9 nucleotides agree with TRBD1. The J segment lost 10 bases and the V segment lost 5 bases, leaving 12 bases of the junction unmatched. The CDR3 runs to 14 residues. Germline CDR1 LNHNV, CDR2 YYDKDF (reference sequence). CDR3 in amino acids: CATSGPPPGQGQYF. The CDR3 DNA is TGTGCCACCAGCGGGCCCCCCCCGGGACAGGGACAGTACTTC.

The chain uses TRBV30 and TRBJ2-7; D unclear. This CDR3 contains 14 residues. Germline lookup yields CDR1 GTSNPN and CDR2 SVGIG (reference sequence). The V and J ends lost 3 bases and 9 bases respectively, with 21 bases between them. The CDR3 region has the DNA TGTGCCTGGAGGGTTTCGGGCCGACCCCTTGGGCAGTACTTC. Protein product: CAWRVSGRPLGQYF.

This chain connects TRBV9 to TRBJ2-7; 7 nucleotides line up with TRBD1. Germline CDR1 reads SGDLS; CDR2 reads YYNGEE. The V gene end was trimmed by 2 bases and the J gene end by 2 bases; junction bases not matched to a gene: 4. This CDR3 region has 14 residues. CDR3 region: CASSVRQGPYEQYF. The CDR3 DNA is TGTGCCAGCAGCGTCAGACAGGGACCCTACGAGCAGTACTTC.

This chain connects TRBV7-9 to TRBJ1-3; D uncertain. V was pared by 5 bases and J by 5 bases, with 22 bases between. The CDR3 extends over 17 amino acids. Germline V gene lookup returns CDR1 SEHNR and CDR2 FQNEAQ (reference sequence). The DNA for the CDR3 is TGTGCCAGCAGCCCCAAGGGCGGCGGAAGCGGGCGAAACACCATATATTTT. It specifies CASSPKGGGSGRNTIYF.

This clone was counted once. The chain uses TRBV5-6 and TRBJ2-1, with D hard to call. Looked up from germline, CDR1 is SGHDT and CDR2 is YYEEEE. V lost 4 bases and J lost 8, with 10 bases in between. The CDR3 is 12 residues long. CDR3 residues: CASSQARHEQFF. CDR3 sequence (DNA): TGTGCCAGCAGCCAAGCCCGGCATGAGCAGTTCTTC.

This clone was recorded once. This chain connects TRBV4-1 to TRBJ1-2; TRBD1 might be the D (6 bases). Germline V gene data show CDR1 as MGHRA and CDR2 as YSYEKL. The ends were cut back, 4 bases at V and 11 bases at J, with 17 bases in the middle. The CDR3 runs 13 residues. CDR3 amino acids: CASSRPGAGSYTF. The CDR3 DNA reads TGCGCCAGCAGCCGCCCGGGGGCGGGGAGTTACACCTTC.

The chain employs TRBV7-9 and TRBJ2-4, with 7 bases that match TRBD1. The CDR3 is made up of 15 amino acids. Germline CDR1 is SEHNR and CDR2 is FQNEAQ (reference sequence). Trimming cost V 4 bases and J 7 bases; bases outside gene matches: 10. This CDR3 is CASSSYLLRGNIQYF. In nucleotides, the CDR3 is TGTGCCAGCAGCTCTTACCTCCTCAGGGGGAACATTCAGTACTTC.

The rearrangement links TRBV5-1 to TRBJ2-7, with D perhaps being TRBD1 or TRBD2 (5 bases each). Trimming left V 5 bases short and J 2 bases short, with 14 bases between. The germline gives CDR1 SGHRS, CDR2 YFSETQ. The CDR3 spans 14 residues. The CDR3 DNA reads as TGCGCCAGCAGATATGGGGACGGTCCCTACGAGCAGTACTTC. Translating gives CASRYGDGPYEQYF.

For the CDR3, the DNA is TGTGCCAGCAGCCTATCTTACAGATGGAAAAACACAGATACGCAGTATTTT. This encodes CASSLSYRWKNTDTQYF. V gene TRBV7-9 combines with J gene TRBJ2-3; D is undetermined. Germline V CDR1 and CDR2: SEHNR, FQNEAQ (reference sequence). The V end lost 5 bases, the J end lost 2 bases, and 20 bases lay between the germline ends. This CDR3 comprises 17 residues. Combining the CDR3 with reference TRBV7-9 and TRBJ2-3 gives the whole variable domain DTGVSQNPRHKITKRGQNVTFRCDPISEHNRLYWYRQTLGQGPEFLTYFQNEAQLEKSRLLSDRFSAERPKGSFSTLEIQRTEQGDSAMYLCASSLSYRWKNTDTQYFGPGTRLTVL.

J is TRBJ1-2 and V is TRBV9; a possible D gene is TRBD1 (5 bases). Trimming stripped 0 bases from V and 3 bases from J, with 12 bases between. The CDR3 length is 15 residues. CDR1 SGDLS and CDR2 YYNGEE come from the germline V gene. CDR3 nucleotide sequence: TGTGCCAGCAGCGTAGCGTTCGGGGGGGACTATGGCTACACCTTC. This gives the protein CASSVAFGGDYGYTF. Based on the CDR3 plus reference TRBV9 and TRBJ1-2, the full variable domain is DSGVTQTPKHLITATGQRVTLRCSPRSGDLSVYWYQQSLDQGLQFLIQYYNGEERAKGNILERFSAQQFPDLHSELNLSSLELGDSALYFCASSVAFGGDYGYTFGSGTRLTVV.

Concerning this clone itself: Other nucleotide sequences in the sample specify the same CDR3. The chain carries TRBV9 and TRBJ2-7, with 7 bases that match TRBD2. The germline gives CDR1 SGDLS, CDR2 YYNGEE. Trimming at V came to 2 bases and at J to 2 bases, leaving 4 bases not matched to a gene. The CDR3 has 14 residues. The CDR3 loop reads CASSVLAEAYEQYF. In DNA form, the CDR3 reads TGTGCCAGCAGCGTCCTAGCGGAAGCCTACGAGCAGTACTTC.

This clone has just a few counts. This specimen includes other DNA sequences encoding the same CDR3. The chain combines TRBV7-8 with TRBJ1-1; the D is unclear. Looked up from germline, CDR1 is SGHVS and CDR2 is FQNEAQ. Between the trimmed V and J ends, which lost 2 bases and 3 bases, there was a span of 4 bases. The CDR3 totals 12 residues. The CDR3 sequence: CASSLRDTEAFF. The CDR3 DNA is TGTGCCAGCAGCTTACGCGACACTGAAGCTTTCTTT.

The V call is TRBV11-1, the J call TRBJ2-5, with D maybe TRBD2 (5 bases). This CDR3 spans 14 amino acids. Trimming cost V 5 bases and J 5 bases, with 15 bases left between them. From germline, CDR1 is SGHAT and CDR2 FQDESV (reference sequence). CDR3 loop: CASSPRGLRETQYF. The DNA of the CDR3 is TGTGCCAGCAGCCCGAGAGGACTTAGGGAGACCCAGTACTTC. Together with reference TRBV11-1 and TRBJ2-5, the CDR3 gives the full variable domain: EAEVAQSPRYKITEKSQAVAFWCDPISGHATLYWYRQILGQGPELLVQFQDESVVDDSQLPKDRFSAERLKGVDSTLKIQPAELGDSAMYLCASSPRGLRETQYFGPGTRLLVL.

About this clone itself: In the same sample, other DNA sequences code for this CDR3. The J gene is TRBJ1-1, the V gene TRBV7-3, with D maybe TRBD1 (5 bases). In germline, CDR1 is SGHTA, CDR2 FQGTGA. This CDR3 is 14 amino acids long. V lost 2 bases, J lost 1 base, and 8 bases lay in between. DNA for the CDR3: TGTGCCAGCAGCTTATTGGGGCGGAACACTGAAGCTTTCTTT. Its protein is CASSLLGRNTEAFF.